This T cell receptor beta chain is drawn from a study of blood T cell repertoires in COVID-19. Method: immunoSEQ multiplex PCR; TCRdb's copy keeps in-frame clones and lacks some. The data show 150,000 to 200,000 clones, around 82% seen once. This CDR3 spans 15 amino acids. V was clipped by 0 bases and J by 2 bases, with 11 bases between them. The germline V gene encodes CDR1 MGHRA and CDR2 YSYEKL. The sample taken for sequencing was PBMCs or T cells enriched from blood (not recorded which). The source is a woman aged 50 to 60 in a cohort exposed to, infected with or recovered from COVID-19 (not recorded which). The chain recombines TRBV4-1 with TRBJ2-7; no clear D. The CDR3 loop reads CASSQDLAVAYEQYF. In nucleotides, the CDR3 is TGCGCCAGCAGCCAAGATTTGGCGGTTGCCTACGAGCAGTACTTC.